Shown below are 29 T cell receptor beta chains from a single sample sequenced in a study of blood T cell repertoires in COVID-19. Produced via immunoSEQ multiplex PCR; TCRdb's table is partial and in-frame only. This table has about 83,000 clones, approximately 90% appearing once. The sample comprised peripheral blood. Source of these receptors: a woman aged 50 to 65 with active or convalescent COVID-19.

The DNA of the CDR3 is TGTGCCAGCTCATTGCCCCGGGCAGGGAATTCACCCCTCCACTTT. This codes for CASSLPRAGNSPLHF. The genes are TRBV18 and TRBJ1-6, with a tentative D call TRBD1 (5 bases). V was shortened by 5 bases and J by 7 bases, with 15 bases between the two germline ends. From germline, CDR1 is KGHSH and CDR2 LQKENI. The CDR3 extends over 15 amino acids.

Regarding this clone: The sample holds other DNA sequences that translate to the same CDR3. CDR3 amino acids: CASSLGGTTNEKLFF. The CDR3 bases are TGCGCCAGCAGCTTGGGGGGCACCACTAATGAAAAACTGTTTTTT. V and J are TRBV5-1 and TRBJ1-4; tentative D call: TRBD1 (5 bases). Trimming took off 0 bases at V and 2 bases at J, with 8 bases between the two ends. CDR1 and CDR2 from the germline V gene are SGHRS and YFSETQ. The CDR3 spans 15 residues.

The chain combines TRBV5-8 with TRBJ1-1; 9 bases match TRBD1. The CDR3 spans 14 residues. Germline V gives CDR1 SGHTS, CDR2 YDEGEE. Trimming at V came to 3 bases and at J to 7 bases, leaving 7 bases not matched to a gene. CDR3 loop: CASSSQGARGEAFF. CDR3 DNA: TGTGCCAGCAGCTCACAGGGGGCGCGGGGTGAAGCTTTCTTT.

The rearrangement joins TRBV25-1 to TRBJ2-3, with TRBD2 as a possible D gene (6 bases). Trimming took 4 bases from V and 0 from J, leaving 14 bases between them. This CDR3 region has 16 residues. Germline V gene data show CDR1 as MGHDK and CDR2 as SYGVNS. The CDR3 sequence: CASSGGVHPSTDTQYF. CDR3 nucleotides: TGTGCCAGCAGTGGGGGGGTTCACCCTAGCACAGATACGCAGTATTTT.

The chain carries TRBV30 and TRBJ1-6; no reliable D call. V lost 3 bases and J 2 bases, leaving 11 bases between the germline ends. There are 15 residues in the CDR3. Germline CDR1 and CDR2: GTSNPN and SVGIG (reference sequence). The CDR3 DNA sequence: TGTGCCTGGAGATCAGGAAGCACCTATAATTCACCCCTCCACTTT. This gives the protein CAWRSGSTYNSPLHF.

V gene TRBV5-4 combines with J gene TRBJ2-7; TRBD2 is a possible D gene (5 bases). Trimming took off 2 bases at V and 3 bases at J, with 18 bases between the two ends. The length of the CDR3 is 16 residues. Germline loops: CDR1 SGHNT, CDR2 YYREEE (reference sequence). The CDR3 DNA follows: TGTGCCAGCAGCTTTGCGGGCCGGCTACAAGACTACGAGCAGTACTTC. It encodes CASSFAGRLQDYEQYF.

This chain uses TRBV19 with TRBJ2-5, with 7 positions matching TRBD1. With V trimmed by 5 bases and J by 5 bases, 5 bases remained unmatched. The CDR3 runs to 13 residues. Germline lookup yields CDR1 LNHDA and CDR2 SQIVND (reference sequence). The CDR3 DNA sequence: TGTGCCAGTAGTCAGAACAGGGGCGAGACCCAGTACTTC. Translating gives CASSQNRGETQYF.

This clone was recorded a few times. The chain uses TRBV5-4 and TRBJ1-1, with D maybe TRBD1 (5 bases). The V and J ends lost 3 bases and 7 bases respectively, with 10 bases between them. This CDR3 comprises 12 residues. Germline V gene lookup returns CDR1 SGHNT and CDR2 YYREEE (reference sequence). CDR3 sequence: CASSSQGNEAFF. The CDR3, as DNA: TGTGCCAGCAGCTCGCAGGGTAATGAAGCTTTCTTT.

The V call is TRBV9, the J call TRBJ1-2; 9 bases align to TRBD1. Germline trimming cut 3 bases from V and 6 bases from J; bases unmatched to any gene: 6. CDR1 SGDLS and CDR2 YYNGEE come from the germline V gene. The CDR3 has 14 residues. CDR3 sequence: CASSAGQGLHGYTF. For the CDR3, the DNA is TGTGCCAGCAGCGCCGGACAGGGGCTTCATGGCTACACCTTC.

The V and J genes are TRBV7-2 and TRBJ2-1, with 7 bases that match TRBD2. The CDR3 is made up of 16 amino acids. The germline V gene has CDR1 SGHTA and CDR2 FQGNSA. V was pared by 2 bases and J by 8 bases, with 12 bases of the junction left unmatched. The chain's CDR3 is CASSLTPGRGDHEQFF. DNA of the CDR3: TGTGCCAGCAGCTTAACCCCGGGACGGGGGGATCATGAGCAGTTCTTC.

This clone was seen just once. Here the CDR3 reads CASSQAQGRTDTQYF. As DNA, the CDR3 is TGCGCCAGCAGCCAGGCTCAGGGGAGAACAGATACGCAGTATTTT. The rearrangement links TRBV4-3 to TRBJ2-3, with D possibly matching TRBD1 (6 bases). Trimming pared 3 bases from V and 3 bases from J, leaving 13 bases between. This CDR3 has 15 residues. From germline, CDR1 is LGHNA and CDR2 YSLEER.

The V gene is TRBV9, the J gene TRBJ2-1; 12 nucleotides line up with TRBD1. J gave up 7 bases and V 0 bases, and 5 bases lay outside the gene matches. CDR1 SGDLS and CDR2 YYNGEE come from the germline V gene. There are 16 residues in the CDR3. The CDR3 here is CASSVGGTGGQNEQFF. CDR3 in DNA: TGTGCCAGCAGCGTAGGTGGGACAGGGGGCCAAAATGAGCAGTTCTTC.

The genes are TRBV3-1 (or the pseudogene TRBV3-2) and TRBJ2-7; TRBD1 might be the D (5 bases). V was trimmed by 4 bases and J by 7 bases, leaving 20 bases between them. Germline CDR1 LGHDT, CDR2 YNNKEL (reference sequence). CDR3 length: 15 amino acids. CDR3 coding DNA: TGTGCCAGCAGCCTCAGGGATAATGGGATGTTTGAGCAGTACTTC. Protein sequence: CASSLRDNGMFEQYF.

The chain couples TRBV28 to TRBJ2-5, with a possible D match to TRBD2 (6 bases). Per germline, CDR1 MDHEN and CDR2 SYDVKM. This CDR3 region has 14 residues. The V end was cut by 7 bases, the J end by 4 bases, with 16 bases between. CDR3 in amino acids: CASTSGTYRETQYF. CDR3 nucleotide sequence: TGTGCCAGCACCTCCGGGACTTATCGAGAGACCCAGTACTTC.

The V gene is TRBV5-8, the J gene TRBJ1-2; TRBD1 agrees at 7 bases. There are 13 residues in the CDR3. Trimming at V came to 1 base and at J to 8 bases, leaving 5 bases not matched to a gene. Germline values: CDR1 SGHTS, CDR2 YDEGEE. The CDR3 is CASSLFRDRGYTF. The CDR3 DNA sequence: TGTGCCAGCAGCTTGTTTAGGGACAGAGGCTACACCTTC.

DNA of the CDR3: TGTGCCAGCAGTCAAATCGCGCAGCCCCAGCATTTT. It yields the protein CASSQIAQPQHF. This chain joins TRBV12-3 or TRBV12-4 and TRBJ1-5; D is unclear. The CDR3 consists of 12 residues. V was clipped by 5 bases and J by 7 bases, with 9 bases between them.

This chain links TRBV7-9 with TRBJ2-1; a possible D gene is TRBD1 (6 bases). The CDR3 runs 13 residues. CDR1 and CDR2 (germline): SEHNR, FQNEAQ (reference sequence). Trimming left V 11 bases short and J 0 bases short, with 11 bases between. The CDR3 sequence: CALGQSSYNEQFF. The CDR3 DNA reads TGTGCCCTCGGACAGAGCTCCTACAATGAGCAGTTCTTC.

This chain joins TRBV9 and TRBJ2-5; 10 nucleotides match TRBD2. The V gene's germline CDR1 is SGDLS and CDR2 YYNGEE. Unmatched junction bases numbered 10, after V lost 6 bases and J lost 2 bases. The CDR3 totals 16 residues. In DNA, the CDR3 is TGTGCCAGCACCCCCTTCGGTAGCGGGGGGCAAGAGACCCAGTACTTC. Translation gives CASTPFGSGGQETQYF. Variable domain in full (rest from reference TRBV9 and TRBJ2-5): DSGVTQTPKHLITATGQRVTLRCSPRSGDLSVYWYQQSLDQGLQFLIQYYNGEERAKGNILERFSAQQFPDLHSELNLSSLELGDSALYFCASTPFGSGGQETQYFGPGTRLLVL.

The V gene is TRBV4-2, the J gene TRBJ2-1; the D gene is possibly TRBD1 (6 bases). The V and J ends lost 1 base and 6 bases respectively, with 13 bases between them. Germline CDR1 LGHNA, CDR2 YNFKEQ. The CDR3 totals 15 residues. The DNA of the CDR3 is TGTGCCAGCAGCCAAGTCTCACAGGGCCTCAATGAGCAGTTCTTC. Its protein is CASSQVSQGLNEQFF.

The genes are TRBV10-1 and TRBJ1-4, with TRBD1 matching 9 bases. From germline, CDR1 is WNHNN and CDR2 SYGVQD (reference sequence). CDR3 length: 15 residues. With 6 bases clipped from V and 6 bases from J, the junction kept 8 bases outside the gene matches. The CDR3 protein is CASRQGAHSYEKLFF. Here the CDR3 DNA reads TGCGCCAGCAGACAGGGGGCGCATAGTTATGAAAAACTGTTTTTT.

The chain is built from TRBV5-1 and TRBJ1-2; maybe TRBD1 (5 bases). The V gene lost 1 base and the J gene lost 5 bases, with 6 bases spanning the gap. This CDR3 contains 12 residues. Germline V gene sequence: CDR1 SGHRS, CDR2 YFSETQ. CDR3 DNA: TGCGCCAGCAGCTTGTCAGGGTATGGCTACACCTTC. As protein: CASSLSGYGYTF.

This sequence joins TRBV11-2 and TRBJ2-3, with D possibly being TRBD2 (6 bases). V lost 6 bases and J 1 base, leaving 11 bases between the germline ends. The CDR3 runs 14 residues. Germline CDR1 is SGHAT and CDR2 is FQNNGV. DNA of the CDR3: TGTGCCAGCAGTCGGACTATCCGCACAGATACGCAGTATTTT. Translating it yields CASSRTIRTDTQYF.

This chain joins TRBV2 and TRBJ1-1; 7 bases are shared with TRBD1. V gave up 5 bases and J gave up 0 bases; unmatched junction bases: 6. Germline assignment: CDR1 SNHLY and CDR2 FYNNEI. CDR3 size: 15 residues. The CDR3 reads CASSSWDSLNTEAFF. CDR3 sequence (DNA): TGTGCCAGCAGTAGTTGGGACAGCTTGAACACTGAAGCTTTCTTT.

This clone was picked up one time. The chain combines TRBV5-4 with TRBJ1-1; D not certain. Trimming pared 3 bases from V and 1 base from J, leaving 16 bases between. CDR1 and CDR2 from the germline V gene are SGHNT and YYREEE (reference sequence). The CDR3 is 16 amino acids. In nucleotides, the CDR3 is TGTGCCAGCAGCTGGCCTCAGGAGGCGGGGAACACTGAAGCTTTCTTT. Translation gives CASSWPQEAGNTEAFF.

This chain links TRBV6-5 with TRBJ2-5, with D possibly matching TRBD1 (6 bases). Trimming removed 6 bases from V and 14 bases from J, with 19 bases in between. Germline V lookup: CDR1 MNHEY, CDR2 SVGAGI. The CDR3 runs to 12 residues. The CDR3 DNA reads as TGTGCCAGCAGATCGACTCGGGACACTCCATACTTC. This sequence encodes CASRSTRDTPYF.

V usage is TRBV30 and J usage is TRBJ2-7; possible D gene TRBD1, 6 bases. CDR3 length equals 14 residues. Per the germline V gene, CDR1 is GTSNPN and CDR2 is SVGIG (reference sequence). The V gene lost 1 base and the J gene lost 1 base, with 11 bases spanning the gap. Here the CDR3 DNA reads TGTGCCTGGAGTGGGACAGATTCTTCCTACGAGCAGTACTTC. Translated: CAWSGTDSSYEQYF. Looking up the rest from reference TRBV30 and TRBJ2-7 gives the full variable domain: SQTIHQWPATLVQPVGSPLSLECTVEGTSNPNLYWYRQAAGRGLQLLFYSVGIGQISSEVPQNLSASRPQDRQFILSSKKLLLSDSGFYLCAWSGTDSSYEQYFGPGTRLTVT.

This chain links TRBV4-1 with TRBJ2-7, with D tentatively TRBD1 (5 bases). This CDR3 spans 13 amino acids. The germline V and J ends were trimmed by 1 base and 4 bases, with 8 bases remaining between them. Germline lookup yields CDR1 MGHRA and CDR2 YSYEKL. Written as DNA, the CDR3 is TGCGCCAGCAGCCAAGCCGACAGTTACGAGCAGTACTTC. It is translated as CASSQADSYEQYF.

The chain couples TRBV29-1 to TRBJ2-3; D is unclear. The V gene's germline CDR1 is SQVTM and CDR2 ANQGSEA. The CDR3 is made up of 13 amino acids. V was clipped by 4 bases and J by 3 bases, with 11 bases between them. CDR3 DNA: TGCAGCGTTGGATTGGCACAGACAGATACGCAGTATTTT. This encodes CSVGLAQTDTQYF.

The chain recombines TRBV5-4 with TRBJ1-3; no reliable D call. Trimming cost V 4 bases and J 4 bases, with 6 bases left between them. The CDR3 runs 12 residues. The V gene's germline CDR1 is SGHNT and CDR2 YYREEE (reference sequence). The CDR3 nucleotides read TGTGCCAGCAGCAGCGTGGGAAACACCATATATTTT. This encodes CASSSVGNTIYF.